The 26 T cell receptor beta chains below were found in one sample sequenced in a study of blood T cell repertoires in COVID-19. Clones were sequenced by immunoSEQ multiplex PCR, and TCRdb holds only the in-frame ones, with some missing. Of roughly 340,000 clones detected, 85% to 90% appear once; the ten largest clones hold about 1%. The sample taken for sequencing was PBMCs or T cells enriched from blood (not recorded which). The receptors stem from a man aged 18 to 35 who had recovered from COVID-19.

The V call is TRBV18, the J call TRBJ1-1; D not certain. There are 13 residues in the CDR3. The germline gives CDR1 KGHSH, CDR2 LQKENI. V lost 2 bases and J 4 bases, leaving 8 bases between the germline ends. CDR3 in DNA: TGTGCCAGCTCACCAGTGGAGGGCACTGAAGCTTTCTTT. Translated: CASSPVEGTEAFF. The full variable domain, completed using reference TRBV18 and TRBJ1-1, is NAGVMQNPRHLVRRRGQEARLRCSPMKGHSHVYWYRQLPEEGLKFMVYLQKENIIDESGMPKERFSAEFPKEGPSILRIQQVVRGDSAAYFCASSPVEGTEAFFGQGTRLTVV.

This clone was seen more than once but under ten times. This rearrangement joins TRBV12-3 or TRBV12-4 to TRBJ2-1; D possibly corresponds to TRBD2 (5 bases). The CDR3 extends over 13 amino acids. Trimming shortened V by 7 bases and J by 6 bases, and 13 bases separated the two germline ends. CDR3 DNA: TGTGCCAGCAACCCCGTTGGGAGCAATGAGCAGTTCTTC. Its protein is CASNPVGSNEQFF.

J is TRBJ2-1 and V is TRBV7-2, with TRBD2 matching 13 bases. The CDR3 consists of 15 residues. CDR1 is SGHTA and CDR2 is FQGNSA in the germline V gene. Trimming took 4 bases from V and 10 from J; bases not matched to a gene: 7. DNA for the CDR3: TGTGCCAGCAGCTCGGGGACTAGCGGGATCGAAGAGCAGTTCTTC. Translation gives CASSSGTSGIEEQFF.

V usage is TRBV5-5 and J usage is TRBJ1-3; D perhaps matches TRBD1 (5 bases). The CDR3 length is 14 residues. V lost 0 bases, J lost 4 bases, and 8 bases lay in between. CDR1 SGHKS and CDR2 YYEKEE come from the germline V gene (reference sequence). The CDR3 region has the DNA TGTGCCAGCAGCTTGGCTACAGGCGGAAACACCATATATTTT. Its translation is CASSLATGGNTIYF.

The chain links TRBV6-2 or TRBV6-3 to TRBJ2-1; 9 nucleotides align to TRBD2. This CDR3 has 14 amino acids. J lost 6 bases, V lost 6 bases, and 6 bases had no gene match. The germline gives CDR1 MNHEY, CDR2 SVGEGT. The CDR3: CASSLAGVPNEQFF. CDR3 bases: TGTGCCAGCAGCTTAGCGGGAGTACCCAATGAGCAGTTCTTC.

CDR3 sequence reads: CASSLGASRGYTF. DNA of the CDR3: TGTGCCAGCAGTTTAGGGGCATCAAGAGGCTACACCTTC. This rearrangement joins TRBV28 to TRBJ1-2; D possibly corresponds to TRBD1 (5 bases). With 2 bases removed from V and 8 bases from J, the gap between germline ends came to 12 bases. Germline CDR1 and CDR2: MDHEN and SYDVKM. The CDR3 loop spans 13 amino acids.

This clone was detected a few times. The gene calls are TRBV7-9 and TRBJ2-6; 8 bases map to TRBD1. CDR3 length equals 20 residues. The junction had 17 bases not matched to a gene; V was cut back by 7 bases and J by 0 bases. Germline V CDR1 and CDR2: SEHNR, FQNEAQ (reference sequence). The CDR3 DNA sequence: TGTGCCAGCACCCCGGGGCGGCGAGGACAGGGATACTCTGGGGCCAACGTCCTGACTTTC. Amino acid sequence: CASTPGRRGQGYSGANVLTF.

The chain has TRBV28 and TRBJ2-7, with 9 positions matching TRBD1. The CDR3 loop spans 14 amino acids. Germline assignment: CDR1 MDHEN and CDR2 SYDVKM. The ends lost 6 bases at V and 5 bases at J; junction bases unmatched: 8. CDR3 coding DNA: TGTGCCAGCAGCCGGGACAGGGAGGTCCACGAGCAGTACTTC. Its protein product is CASSRDREVHEQYF.

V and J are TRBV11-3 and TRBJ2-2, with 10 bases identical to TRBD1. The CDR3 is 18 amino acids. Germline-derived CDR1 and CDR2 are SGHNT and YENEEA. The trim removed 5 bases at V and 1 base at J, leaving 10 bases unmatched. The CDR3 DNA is TGTGCCAGCAGCGCTGCCAGAGGGACAGGGGAGAACACCGGGGAGCTGTTTTTT. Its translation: CASSAARGTGENTGELFF.

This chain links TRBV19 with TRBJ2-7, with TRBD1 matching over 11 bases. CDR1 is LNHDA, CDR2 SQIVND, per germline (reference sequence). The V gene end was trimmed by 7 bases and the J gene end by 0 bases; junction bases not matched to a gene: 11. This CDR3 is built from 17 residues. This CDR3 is CASKRTGGFPSSYEQYF. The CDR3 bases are TGTGCCAGTAAGAGGACAGGGGGCTTCCCAAGCTCCTACGAGCAGTACTTC.

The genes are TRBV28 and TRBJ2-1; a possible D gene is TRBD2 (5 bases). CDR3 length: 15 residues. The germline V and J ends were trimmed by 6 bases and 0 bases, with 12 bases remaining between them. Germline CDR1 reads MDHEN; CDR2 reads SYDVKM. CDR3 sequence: CASRLAQSSYNEQFF. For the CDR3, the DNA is TGTGCCAGCAGGCTAGCCCAGAGCTCCTACAATGAGCAGTTCTTC.

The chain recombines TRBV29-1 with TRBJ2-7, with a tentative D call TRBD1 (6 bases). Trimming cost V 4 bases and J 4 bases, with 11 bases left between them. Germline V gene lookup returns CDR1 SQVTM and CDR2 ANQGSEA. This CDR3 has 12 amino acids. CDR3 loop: CSVARQGYEQYF. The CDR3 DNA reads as TGCAGCGTTGCGAGGCAGGGGTACGAGCAGTACTTC.

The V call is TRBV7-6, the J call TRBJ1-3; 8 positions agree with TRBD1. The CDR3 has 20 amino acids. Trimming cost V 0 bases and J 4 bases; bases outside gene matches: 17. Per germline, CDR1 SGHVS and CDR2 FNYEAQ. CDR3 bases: TGTGCCAGCAGCTTAGCGCTCAGGAGGGACAGGCTAATCGGGGGAAACACCATATATTTT. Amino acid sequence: CASSLALRRDRLIGGNTIYF.

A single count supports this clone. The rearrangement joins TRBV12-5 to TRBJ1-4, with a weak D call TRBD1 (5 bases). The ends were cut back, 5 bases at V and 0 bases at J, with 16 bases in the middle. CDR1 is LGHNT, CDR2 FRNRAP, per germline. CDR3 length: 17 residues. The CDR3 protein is CASGPGTASSTNEKLFF. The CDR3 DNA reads TGTGCTAGTGGTCCCGGGACTGCTTCTTCAACTAATGAAAAACTGTTTTTT.

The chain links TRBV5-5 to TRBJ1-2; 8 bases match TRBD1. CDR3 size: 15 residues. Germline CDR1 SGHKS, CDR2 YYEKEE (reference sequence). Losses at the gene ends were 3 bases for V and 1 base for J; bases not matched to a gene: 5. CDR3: CASSSQGALNYGYTF. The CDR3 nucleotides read TGTGCCAGCAGCTCGCAGGGGGCGCTTAACTATGGCTACACCTTC. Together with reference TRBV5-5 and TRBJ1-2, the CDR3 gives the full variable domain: DAGVTQSPTHLIKTRGQQVTLRCSPISGHKSVSWYQQVLGQGPQFIFQYYEKEERGRGNFPDRFSARQFPNYSSELNVNALLLGDSALYLCASSSQGALNYGYTFGSGTRLTVV.

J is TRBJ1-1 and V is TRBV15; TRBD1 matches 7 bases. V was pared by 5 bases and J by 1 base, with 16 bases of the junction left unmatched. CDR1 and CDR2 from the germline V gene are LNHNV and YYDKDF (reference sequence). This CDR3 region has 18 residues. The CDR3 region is CATSQLGGQPSRNTEAFF. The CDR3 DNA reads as TGTGCCACCAGCCAACTTGGGGGACAGCCGAGCCGGAACACTGAAGCTTTCTTT.

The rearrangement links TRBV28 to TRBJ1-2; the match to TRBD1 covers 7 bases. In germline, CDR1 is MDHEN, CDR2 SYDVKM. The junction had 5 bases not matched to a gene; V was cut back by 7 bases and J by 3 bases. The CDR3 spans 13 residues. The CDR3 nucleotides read TGTGCCAGCATATCCGGGACAGACTATGGCTACACCTTC. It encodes CASISGTDYGYTF.

CDR3 residues: CASSLSSRLAGYNEQFF. The CDR3 DNA sequence: TGTGCCAGCAGCTTAAGCTCGCGTCTAGCGGGCTACAATGAGCAGTTCTTC. The rearrangement links TRBV7-2 to TRBJ2-1, with 8 bases lining up with TRBD2. The germline V gene has CDR1 SGHTA and CDR2 FQGNSA. V lost 2 bases to trimming and J lost 3 bases; unmatched junction nucleotides: 9. The CDR3 consists of 17 residues. Using reference TRBV7-2 and TRBJ2-1 for the parts outside the CDR3, the full variable domain is GAGVSQSPSNKVTEKGKDVELRCDPISGHTALYWYRQSLGQGLEFLIYFQGNSAPDKSGLPSDRFSAERTGGSVSTLTIQRTQQEDSAVYLCASSLSSRLAGYNEQFFGPGTRLTVL.

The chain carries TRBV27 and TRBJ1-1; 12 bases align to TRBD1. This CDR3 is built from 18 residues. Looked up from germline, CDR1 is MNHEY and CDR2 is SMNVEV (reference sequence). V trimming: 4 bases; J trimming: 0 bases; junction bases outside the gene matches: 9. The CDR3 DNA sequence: TGTGCCAGCAGTTCCCGGGACAGGGGGCCTTATTTGAACACTGAAGCTTTCTTT. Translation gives CASSSRDRGPYLNTEAFF.

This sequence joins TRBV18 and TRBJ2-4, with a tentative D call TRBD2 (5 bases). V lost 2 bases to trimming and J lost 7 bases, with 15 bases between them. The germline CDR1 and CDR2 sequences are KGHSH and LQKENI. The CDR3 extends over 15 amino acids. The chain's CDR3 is CASSPFASLRNIQYF. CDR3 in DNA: TGTGCCAGCTCACCATTCGCTAGCTTACGGAACATTCAGTACTTC.

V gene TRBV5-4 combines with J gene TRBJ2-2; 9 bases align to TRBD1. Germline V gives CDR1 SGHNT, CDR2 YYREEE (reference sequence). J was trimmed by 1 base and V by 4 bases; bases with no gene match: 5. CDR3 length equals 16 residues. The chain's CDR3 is CASSVGQGRNTGELFF. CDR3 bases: TGTGCCAGCAGCGTGGGACAGGGCAGGAACACCGGGGAGCTGTTTTTT.

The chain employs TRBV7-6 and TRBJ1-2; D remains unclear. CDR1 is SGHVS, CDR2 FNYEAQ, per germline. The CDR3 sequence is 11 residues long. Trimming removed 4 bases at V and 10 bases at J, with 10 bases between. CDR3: CASSCPRDYTF. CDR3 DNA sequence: TGTGCCAGCAGCTGCCCCCGGGACTACACCTTC.

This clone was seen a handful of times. The CDR3 here is CASSTSSYEQYF. CDR3 nucleotide sequence: TGTGCCAGCAGCACTAGCTCCTACGAGCAGTACTTC. V and J are TRBV2 and TRBJ2-7; D might be TRBD2 (5 bases). With 6 bases removed from V and 0 bases from J, the gap between germline ends came to 6 bases. Germline lookup yields CDR1 SNHLY and CDR2 FYNNEI. The length of the CDR3 is 12 residues. The full variable domain, its missing parts supplied by reference TRBV2 and TRBJ2-7, is EPEVTQTPSHQVTQMGQEVILRCVPISNHLYFYWYRQILGQKVEFLVSFYNNEISEKSEIFDDQFSVERPDGSNFTLKIRSTKLEDSAMYFCASSTSSYEQYFGPGTRLTVT.

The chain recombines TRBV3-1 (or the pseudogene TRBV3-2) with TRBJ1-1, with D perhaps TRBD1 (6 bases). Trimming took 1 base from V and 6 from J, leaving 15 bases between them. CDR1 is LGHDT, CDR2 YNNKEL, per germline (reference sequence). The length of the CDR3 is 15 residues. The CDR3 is CASSQGLAGAAEAFF. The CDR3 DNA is TGTGCCAGCAGCCAAGGTCTTGCAGGGGCTGCTGAAGCTTTCTTT.

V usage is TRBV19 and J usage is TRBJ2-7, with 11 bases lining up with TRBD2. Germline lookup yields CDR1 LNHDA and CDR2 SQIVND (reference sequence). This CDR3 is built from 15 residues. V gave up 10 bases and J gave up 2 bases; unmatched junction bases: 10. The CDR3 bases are TGTGCCACCCGGGTCACTAGCGGGAGTACCTACGAGCAGTACTTC. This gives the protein CATRVTSGSTYEQYF.

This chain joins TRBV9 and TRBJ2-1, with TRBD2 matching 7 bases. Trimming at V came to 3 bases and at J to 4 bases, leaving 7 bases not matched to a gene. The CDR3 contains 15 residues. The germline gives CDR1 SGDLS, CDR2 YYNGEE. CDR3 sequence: CASSATSAPYNEQFF. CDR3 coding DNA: TGTGCCAGCAGCGCAACTAGCGCACCTTACAATGAGCAGTTCTTC.